A selection of T cell receptor beta chains follows, all from one sample in a study of human T cells and chemical hapten exposure. Via MiXCR, TCRdb re-called the RACE reads, giving one row per CDR3 protein. The sample carries about 120,000 distinct CDR3 sequences, roughly 13% recorded once. The sample was whole blood, taken in connection with sensitization to the hapten diphenylcyclopropenone (DPC). The receptors were gathered from a man aged 18-30 years with alopecia areata. Some clones in this sample may be carry-over from other donors' samples. CDR3s include the opening cysteine and the closing phenylalanine or tryptophan. A D gene is named only where the DNA matches it firmly. Size is omitted from some rows. Given values are once, few, many or a class for expanded clones.

j_gene: TRBJ1-6
v_gene: TRBV18
abundance: few
d_gene: TRBD1
CDR3aa: CASSLQGNQSPLHF
CDR3nt: TGTGCCAGCTCACTACAGGGGAATCAATCACCCCTCCACTTT

j_gene: TRBJ1-2
v_gene: TRBV4-1
abundance: NA
d_gene: NA
CDR3aa: CASSHDLTYGYTF
CDR3nt: TGCGCCAGCAGCCACGATCTGACTTATGGCTACACCTTC

j_gene: TRBJ2-1
v_gene: TRBV6-2/TRBV6-3
abundance: few
d_gene: NA
CDR3aa: CASSYQGLNEQFF
CDR3nt: TGTGCCAGCAGTTACCAGGGACTCAATGAGCAGTTCTTC

j_gene: TRBJ2-2
v_gene: TRBV7-2
abundance: NA
d_gene: NA
CDR3aa: CASSLDSHTGELFF
CDR3nt: TGTGCCAGCAGCTTGGACAGCCACACCGGGGAGCTGTTTTTT

j_gene: TRBJ2-2
v_gene: TRBV7-9
abundance: NA
d_gene: TRBD2
CDR3aa: CASSLSGATGELFF
CDR3nt: TGTGCCAGCAGCTTAAGCGGGGCCACCGGGGAGCTGTTTTTT

j_gene: TRBJ2-1
v_gene: TRBV7-9
abundance: few
d_gene: TRBD2
CDR3aa: CASSPSGGLYEQFF
CDR3nt: TGTGCCAGCAGCCCTAGCGGGGGGCTGTATGAGCAGTTCTTC

j_gene: TRBJ2-1
v_gene: TRBV28
abundance: NA
d_gene: TRBD1
CDR3aa: CASSLLGAGQGANEQFF
CDR3nt: TGTGCCAGCAGTTTACTGGGGGCGGGACAGGGGGCCAATGAGCAGTTCTTC

j_gene: TRBJ2-2
v_gene: TRBV11-2
abundance: NA
d_gene: NA
CDR3aa: CASSLEHSTGELFF
CDR3nt: TGTGCCAGCAGCTTAGAGCACAGCACCGGGGAGCTGTTTTTT

j_gene: TRBJ1-1
v_gene: TRBV10-3
abundance: few
d_gene: NA
CDR3aa: CAISAAGAMNTEAFF
CDR3nt: TGTGCCATCAGTGCCGCGGGCGCTATGAACACTGAAGCTTTCTTT

j_gene: TRBJ2-2
v_gene: TRBV7-9
abundance: NA
d_gene: NA
CDR3aa: CASRHGTTNTGELFF
CDR3nt: TGTGCCAGCCGCCACGGGACAACGAACACCGGGGAGCTGTTTTTT

j_gene: TRBJ1-1
v_gene: TRBV5-1
abundance: NA
d_gene: NA
CDR3aa: CASNYNQFGGFTEAFF
CDR3nt: TGCGCCAGCAACTACAACCAGTTTGGGGGCTTCACTGAAGCTTTCTTT

j_gene: TRBJ1-5
v_gene: TRBV2
abundance: NA
d_gene: TRBD1
CDR3aa: CASSATGGNQPHHF
CDR3nt: TGTGCCAGCTCAGCGACAGGGGGCAATCAGCCCCACCATTTT

j_gene: TRBJ1-6
v_gene: TRBV5-1
abundance: few
d_gene: NA
CDR3aa: CASSLVEGIYNSPLHF
CDR3nt: TGCGCCAGCAGCTTGGTCGAGGGCATTTATAATTCACCCCTCCACTTT

j_gene: TRBJ1-1
v_gene: TRBV4-3
abundance: few
d_gene: NA
CDR3aa: CASSITGYTEAFF
CDR3nt: TGCGCCAGCAGCATAACCGGGTACACTGAAGCTTTCTTT

j_gene: TRBJ1-6
v_gene: TRBV5-1
abundance: many
d_gene: NA
CDR3aa: CASREGLVSPLHF
CDR3nt: TGCGCCAGCAGGGAGGGGTTGGTTTCACCCCTCCACTTT

j_gene: TRBJ1-2
v_gene: TRBV18
abundance: many
d_gene: NA
CDR3aa: CASSPLEALKALGYTF
CDR3nt: TGTGCCAGCTCACCACTGGAAGCTCTAAAGGCACTCGGCTACACCTTC

j_gene: TRBJ2-7
v_gene: TRBV10-2
abundance: few
d_gene: NA
CDR3aa: CASSTDLTYEQYF
CDR3nt: TGCGCCAGCAGTACAGACCTCACCTACGAGCAGTACTTC

j_gene: TRBJ2-3
v_gene: TRBV7-2
abundance: few
d_gene: TRBD2
CDR3aa: CASSLEAGEFTDTQYF
CDR3nt: TGTGCCAGCAGCTTAGAGGCGGGGGAGTTCACAGATACGCAGTATTTT

j_gene: TRBJ2-7
v_gene: TRBV4-3
abundance: NA
d_gene: NA
CDR3aa: CASSQEGRGSYEQYF
CDR3nt: TGCGCCAGCAGCCAAGAGGGCAGGGGTAGTTACGAGCAGTACTTC

j_gene: TRBJ2-3
v_gene: TRBV29-1
abundance: few
d_gene: NA
CDR3aa: CSVVSLGDTQYF
CDR3nt: TGCAGCGTTGTATCTCTCGGAGATACGCAGTATTTT

j_gene: TRBJ2-5
v_gene: TRBV5-1
abundance: many
d_gene: NA
CDR3aa: CASSFGQGPETQYF
CDR3nt: TGCGCCAGCAGCTTCGGTCAGGGGCCAGAGACCCAGTACTTC

j_gene: TRBJ2-1
v_gene: TRBV11-1
abundance: NA
d_gene: NA
CDR3aa: CASSLENGGEQFF
CDR3nt: TGTGCCAGCAGCTTAGAAAACGGGGGTGAGCAGTTCTTC

j_gene: TRBJ2-1
v_gene: TRBV28
abundance: NA
d_gene: NA
CDR3aa: CASSDGLGQFF
CDR3nt: TGTGCCAGCAGTGATGGCCTGGGGCAGTTCTTC

j_gene: TRBJ1-2
v_gene: TRBV4-2
abundance: NA
d_gene: NA
CDR3aa: CASSQEGAGYGYTF
CDR3nt: TGTGCCAGCAGCCAAGAAGGAGCGGGCTATGGCTACACCTTC

j_gene: TRBJ2-3
v_gene: TRBV28
abundance: NA
d_gene: TRBD2
CDR3aa: CASSPSLAGGITDTQYF
CDR3nt: TGTGCCAGCAGTCCCTCTCTAGCGGGGGGCATCACAGATACGCAGTATTTT

j_gene: TRBJ2-7
v_gene: TRBV20-1
abundance: few
d_gene: NA
CDR3aa: CSAPDRLYEQYF
CDR3nt: TGCAGTGCTCCCGACAGGCTCTACGAGCAGTACTTC

j_gene: TRBJ2-5
v_gene: TRBV6-6
abundance: NA
d_gene: TRBD1
CDR3aa: CASSSGQAYQETQYF
CDR3nt: TGTGCCAGCAGTTCGGGACAGGCGTACCAAGAGACCCAGTACTTC

j_gene: TRBJ1-5
v_gene: TRBV28
abundance: many
d_gene: NA
CDR3aa: CASSPGGSTPQHF
CDR3nt: TGTGCCAGCAGCCCGGGGGGTTCCACGCCCCAGCATTTT

j_gene: TRBJ1-2
v_gene: TRBV19
abundance: NA
d_gene: NA
CDR3aa: CATSRDGYTF
CDR3nt: TGTGCCACCAGCAGGGATGGCTACACCTTC

j_gene: TRBJ2-2
v_gene: TRBV4-3
abundance: few
d_gene: NA
CDR3aa: CASSQTVMNTGELFF
CDR3nt: TGCGCCAGCAGCCAAACGGTCATGAACACCGGGGAGCTGTTTTTT

j_gene: TRBJ1-2
v_gene: TRBV9
abundance: NA
d_gene: NA
CDR3aa: CASSVADFYGYTF
CDR3nt: TGTGCCAGCAGCGTAGCGGACTTCTATGGCTACACCTTC

j_gene: TRBJ2-3
v_gene: TRBV9
abundance: many
d_gene: TRBD2
CDR3aa: CASSPYAGGGSTDTQYF
CDR3nt: TGTGCCAGCAGCCCCTATGCGGGGGGAGGGTCCACAGATACGCAGTATTTT